These 7 T cell receptor beta chains share one sample of origin, sequenced in a study of CD8 T cells in Susac syndrome (dated by TCRdb to about 2019). The library was built by means of the immunoSEQ multiplex PCR assay. RNA was extracted using the RNeasy kit, and roughly 0.45 to 1 ug of the RNA was reverse transcribed with random hexamers. TCRdb redid the processing of the public reads, applying fastp at Q25 and MiXCR, and retained in-frame beta chains. Rows are unified per CDR3 protein, each entry keeping the most common DNA and genes. For this sample the table gives 150,000 to 250,000 distinct CDR3 sequences, of which 90% to 95% were detected only once. The ten largest make up about 0.087% of the sample. The sample was CD4+ T cells from PBMCs. The receptors stem from a human donor with multiple sclerosis.

The chain uses TRBV19 and TRBJ2-5; D ambiguous. The CDR3 consists of 12 residues. With 5 bases removed from V and 5 bases from J, the gap between germline ends came to 9 bases. CDR1 is LNHDA, CDR2 SQIVND, per germline (reference sequence). CDR3: CASSAGMETQYF. The CDR3 DNA is TGTGCCAGTAGTGCCGGAATGGAGACCCAGTACTTC. The entire variable domain, with the rest obtained from reference TRBV19 and TRBJ2-5, is as follows: DGGITQSPKYLFRKEGQNVTLSCEQNLNHDAMYWYRQDPGQGLRLIYYSQIVNDFQKGDIAEGYSVSREKKESFPLTVTSAQKNPTAFYLCASSAGMETQYFGPGTRLLVL.

This chain links TRBV30 with TRBJ2-1; D possibly corresponds to TRBD1 (6 bases). Trimming cost V 2 bases and J 0 bases, with 8 bases left between them. The CDR3 sequence is 14 residues long. Germline V CDR1 and CDR2: GTSNPN, SVGIG (reference sequence). The CDR3 nucleotides are TGTGCCTGGAGTCAGGGGAGCTCCTACAATGAGCAGTTCTTC. It codes for CAWSQGSSYNEQFF.

This chain joins TRBV18 and TRBJ2-3, with 11 bases lining up with TRBD1. CDR1 is KGHSH and CDR2 is LQKENI in the germline V gene. This CDR3 is 16 amino acids long. V was clipped by 3 bases and J by 3 bases; unmatched bases: 5. The CDR3: CASSPDRGRGTDTQYF. In nucleotides, the CDR3 is TGTGCCAGCTCACCGGACAGGGGGCGAGGGACAGATACGCAGTATTTT.

This clonotype was counted a few times. V is TRBV18 and J is TRBJ2-5; no firm D call. The CDR3 totals 12 residues. Germline V gene lookup returns CDR1 KGHSH and CDR2 LQKENI. Between the trimmed V and J ends, which lost 0 bases and 4 bases, there was a span of 3 bases. The chain's CDR3 is CASSPPGETQYF. In DNA, the CDR3 is TGTGCCAGCTCACCACCGGGAGAGACCCAGTACTTC.

This rearrangement joins TRBV7-2 to TRBJ2-5; D perhaps matches TRBD1 (6 bases). In germline, CDR1 is SGHTA, CDR2 FQGNSA. V dropped 4 bases and J dropped 2 bases, with 11 bases sitting between them. CDR3 length: 14 residues. The DNA of the CDR3 is TGTGCCAGCAGCTCCCAACAGGGTCAAGAGACCCAGTACTTC. Its translation is CASSSQQGQETQYF.

The genes are TRBV7-9 and TRBJ2-7; D may be TRBD1 (6 bases). CDR1 and CDR2 (germline): SEHNR, FQNEAQ (reference sequence). CDR3 size: 15 residues. V was pared by 5 bases and J by 0 bases, with 14 bases between. The CDR3 spells CASSADRTFSYEQYF. CDR3 sequence (DNA): TGTGCCAGCAGCGCCGACAGGACGTTCTCCTACGAGCAGTACTTC.

This rearrangement joins TRBV29-1 to TRBJ2-7; 7 positions match TRBD1. The V segment lost 7 bases and the J segment 7 bases; nucleotides outside the gene matches: 7. Germline CDR1 reads SQVTM; CDR2 reads ANQGSEA. This CDR3 has 11 amino acids. The CDR3 bases are TGCAGCGAAGGGACAGAGGGGGAGCAGTACTTC. The encoded protein is CSEGTEGEQYF.